This is a list of T cell receptor beta chains from one sample in a study of regulatory T cells in long-lasting Graves disease. TCRdb re-derived calls from the multiplex PCR reads in MiXCR, one entry per CDR3 protein. The table includes fewer than 650,000 distinct CDR3 sequences, 16% detected once. These records were also assigned to another study, of T cells in Graves' hyperthyroidism and ophthalmopathy.

This specimen was peripheral blood mononuclear cells (PBMCs), taken at new diagnosis, from a patient treated with antithyroid drugs. Source of these receptors: a woman aged 30 to 39 with Graves disease. Both conserved end residues are part of each CDR3. D genes are given only for firm matches. Size tells how often a clone was seen (once, few, many) or the class of an expanded clone, and some rows leave it out.

abundance,d_gene,v_gene,j_gene,CDR3aa,CDR3nt
-,-,TRBV9,TRBJ1-1,CASSVGFGMRTEAFF,TGTGCCAGCAGCGTAGGTTTTGGGATGCGCACTGAAGCTTTCTTT
many,TRBD1,TRBV2,TRBJ2-3,CASSPGQGAPRDTQYF,TGTGCCAGCAGCCCTGGACAGGGGGCGCCGAGAGATACGCAGTATTTT
few,-,TRBV9,TRBJ2-7,CASSAGGGGYEQYF,TGTGCCAGCAGCGCCGGGGGAGGAGGTTACGAGCAGTACTTC
few,-,TRBV20-1,TRBJ2-2,CSARAPGPGELFF,TGCAGTGCTAGGGCTCCGGGACCCGGGGAGCTGTTTTTT
many,-,TRBV28,TRBJ1-1,CASSLMGPLNTEAFF,TGTGCCAGCAGTTTGATGGGGCCTTTGAACACTGAAGCTTTCTTT
-,-,TRBV6-1,TRBJ2-1,CASSPFGAAYNEQFF,TGTGCCAGCAGTCCTTTTGGAGCAGCTTACAATGAGCAGTTCTTC
many,-,TRBV28,TRBJ2-1,CASSLGPSRGFF,TGTGCCAGCAGTTTAGGACCGTCGAGGGGGTTCTTC
many,-,TRBV29-1,TRBJ1-2,CSVDIDRDRHSHYGYTF,TGCAGCGTTGACATAGATCGGGACCGACATTCACACTATGGCTACACCTTC
few,-,TRBV15,TRBJ1-6,CATSRDPDYSPLHF,TGTGCCACCAGCAGAGACCCAGACTATTCACCCCTCCACTTT
-,-,TRBV25-1,TRBJ1-2,CASSERGAALYGYTF,TGTGCCAGCAGTGAAAGGGGGGCGGCCCTCTATGGCTACACCTTC
many,TRBD1,TRBV2,TRBJ1-1,CASSQGATEAFF,TGTGCCAGCAGCCAGGGGGCGACTGAAGCTTTCTTT
-,TRBD1,TRBV19,TRBJ1-5,CASSIPNRGGRQPQHF,TGTGCCAGTAGTATACCAAACAGGGGAGGACGGCAGCCCCAGCATTTT
-,-,TRBV27,TRBJ1-3,CASSLSGPSSGNTIYF,TGTGCCAGCAGTTTATCGGGACCGAGCTCTGGAAACACCATATATTTT
-,TRBD1,TRBV11-2,TRBJ1-2,CASSFPGGKQDIYGYTF,TGTGCCAGCAGCTTCCCAGGGGGGAAGCAGGATATCTATGGCTACACCTTC
few,-,TRBV7-2,TRBJ2-7,CASSPGSGTSRHEQYF,TGTGCCAGCAGCCCGGGTTCCGGGACCAGCCGGCACGAGCAGTACTTC
many,-,TRBV24-1,TRBJ2-7,CATSDATGGSSSYEQYF,TGTGCCACCAGTGACGCGACGGGGGGCTCGAGCTCCTACGAGCAGTACTTC
-,-,TRBV15,TRBJ2-5,CATSRRTGGGRNLKETQYF,TGTGCCACCAGCAGAAGGACAGGCGGCGGGAGGAACCTAAAAGAGACCCAGTACTTC